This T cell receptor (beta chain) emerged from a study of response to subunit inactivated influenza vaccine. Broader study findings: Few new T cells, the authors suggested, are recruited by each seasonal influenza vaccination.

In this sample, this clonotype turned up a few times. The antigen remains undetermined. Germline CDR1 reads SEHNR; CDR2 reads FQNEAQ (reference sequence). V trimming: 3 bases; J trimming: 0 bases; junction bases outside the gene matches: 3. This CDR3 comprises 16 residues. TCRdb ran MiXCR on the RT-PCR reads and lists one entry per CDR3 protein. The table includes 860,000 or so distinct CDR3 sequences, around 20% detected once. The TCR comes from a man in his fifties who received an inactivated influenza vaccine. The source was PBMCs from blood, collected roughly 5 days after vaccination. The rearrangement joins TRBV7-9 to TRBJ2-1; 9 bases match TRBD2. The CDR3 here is CASSLSGGISYNEQFF. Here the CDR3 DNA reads TGTGCCAGCAGCTTGAGCGGGGGGATCTCCTACAATGAGCAGTTCTTC.